The clone carrying this TCR beta chain was seen a few times. Its antigen is undetermined. An equimolar mix of two oligonucleotides served as the beta constant-region primer for TRBC1 and TRBC2. Four rounds of PCR amplified the ligated cDNA using nested alpha and beta constant-region primers plus SP2. Via MiXCR, TCRdb re-called the UMI-ligation and nested PCR reads, giving one row per CDR3 protein. The sample shows around 140,000 distinct CDR3 sequences, 15% to 20% of them seen only once. This CDR3 is 13 amino acids long. V was cut by 7 bases and J by 6 bases, with 13 bases left in between. The source of the sample is a study of naive and memory T cell subsets. General observations from the study: Especially in CD8 cells, naive repertoires contained a few larger clonotypes, possibly CD45RA-re-expressing memory cells.

V gene TRBV12-3 or TRBV12-4 combines with J gene TRBJ2-1, with a weak D call TRBD2 (5 bases). This receptor was taken from a human donor in good health. The sample taken for sequencing was naive CD8+ T cells from blood. CDR3: CASTTVAGNEQFF. In nucleotides, the CDR3 is TGTGCCAGCACCACTGTCGCGGGCAATGAGCAGTTCTTC.